Each of the 8 T cell receptor beta chains below was sequenced from the same sample in a study of T-cell reconstitution after alpha-beta-depleted transplantation in children. It was with unique molecular identifiers that the TCRbeta library was prepared. One entry per CDR3 protein results from TCRdb running MiXCR on the PCR reads. The table has 670,000 or so distinct CDR3 sequences, around 13% seen once; the top ten hold 0.79%. The sequencing used PBMCs, collected before TCRalphabeta/CD19-depleted stem cell transplant. These receptor sequences come from a girl aged 2-10 years with congenital amegakaryocytic thrombocytopenia, due to receive a stem cell transplant.

Only a few counts were recorded for this clonotype. The genes are TRBV5-1 and TRBJ2-7, with 8 bases fitting TRBD1. Germline lookup yields CDR1 SGHRS and CDR2 YFSETQ. Losses at the gene ends were 2 bases for V and 3 bases for J; bases not matched to a gene: 7. The CDR3 runs to 15 residues. As DNA, the CDR3 is TGCGCCAGCAGCTTAAACCCCGGGACAGGCTACGAGCAGTACTTC. It specifies CASSLNPGTGYEQYF.

The table lists this clonotype with many counts. The chain couples TRBV5-1 to TRBJ1-2; 10 bases align to TRBD1. The CDR3 is 14 amino acids. After removal of 6 bases from V and 5 bases from J, the junction contained 7 bases not matched to a gene. The V gene's germline CDR1 is SGHRS and CDR2 YFSETQ. Written as DNA, the CDR3 is TGCGCCAGCAACCCCGGGACAGGGGATTATGGCTACACCTTC. Protein: CASNPGTGDYGYTF.

This clonotype was found many times. The CDR3 sequence: CASSYKLGHLNIQYF. The DNA of the CDR3 is TGTGCCAGCAGTTATAAATTGGGCCACCTAAACATTCAGTACTTC. The chain employs TRBV6-2 or TRBV6-3 and TRBJ2-4, with D unresolved. Per the germline V gene, CDR1 is MNHEY and CDR2 is SVGEGT. V lost 3 bases and J lost 6, with 15 bases in between. The CDR3 is made up of 15 amino acids.

This clonotype was found a few times. The V and J genes are TRBV20-1 and TRBJ2-5, with 12 bases aligning to TRBD2. Germline CDR1 DFQATT, CDR2 SNEGSKA (reference sequence). After removal of 5 bases from V and 5 bases from J, the junction contained 12 bases not matched to a gene. This CDR3 is built from 16 residues. The CDR3 loop reads CSAFPLLAGGPETQYF. The CDR3 DNA is TGCAGTGCTTTCCCCCTGCTAGCGGGAGGGCCGGAGACCCAGTACTTC.

The sample holds many counts of this clonotype. The genes are TRBV20-1 and TRBJ2-3, with TRBD2 as a possible D gene (5 bases). Germline CDR1 and CDR2: DFQATT and SNEGSKA (reference sequence). V was cut by 3 bases and J by 0 bases, with 13 bases left in between. The CDR3 has 15 amino acids. CDR3 sequence (DNA): TGCAGTGCTAGCGACGGAGCGGCCAGCACAGATACGCAGTATTTT. Its translation: CSASDGAASTDTQYF.

The V call is TRBV10-1, the J call TRBJ2-1, with a weak D call TRBD2 (6 bases). This CDR3 has 15 residues. The germline V gene has CDR1 WNHNN and CDR2 SYGVQD (reference sequence). Trimming pared 4 bases from V and 0 bases from J, leaving 10 bases between. The CDR3 loop is CASSVSGISYNEQFF. The CDR3 DNA reads as TGCGCCAGCAGTGTTAGCGGAATCTCCTACAATGAGCAGTTCTTC.

This clonotype was detected a few times. The chain has TRBV3-1 and TRBJ2-7; weak D call: TRBD2 (6 bases). V shed 1 base and J shed 3 bases, with 10 bases lying between them. Germline CDR1 LGHDT, CDR2 YNNKEL (reference sequence). The CDR3 is made up of 14 amino acids. The CDR3 bases are TGTGCCAGCAGCCAAGGAGCGGGCCACTACGAGCAGTACTTC. Translation: CASSQGAGHYEQYF.

V usage is TRBV2 and J usage is TRBJ2-3; no definite D call. Germline loops: CDR1 SNHLY, CDR2 FYNNEI. This CDR3 contains 13 residues. Between the trimmed V and J ends, which lost 8 bases and 0 bases, there was a span of 9 bases. CDR3 sequence reads: CASVAGSTDTQYF. In DNA, the CDR3 is TGTGCCAGCGTTGCCGGGAGCACAGATACGCAGTATTTT.